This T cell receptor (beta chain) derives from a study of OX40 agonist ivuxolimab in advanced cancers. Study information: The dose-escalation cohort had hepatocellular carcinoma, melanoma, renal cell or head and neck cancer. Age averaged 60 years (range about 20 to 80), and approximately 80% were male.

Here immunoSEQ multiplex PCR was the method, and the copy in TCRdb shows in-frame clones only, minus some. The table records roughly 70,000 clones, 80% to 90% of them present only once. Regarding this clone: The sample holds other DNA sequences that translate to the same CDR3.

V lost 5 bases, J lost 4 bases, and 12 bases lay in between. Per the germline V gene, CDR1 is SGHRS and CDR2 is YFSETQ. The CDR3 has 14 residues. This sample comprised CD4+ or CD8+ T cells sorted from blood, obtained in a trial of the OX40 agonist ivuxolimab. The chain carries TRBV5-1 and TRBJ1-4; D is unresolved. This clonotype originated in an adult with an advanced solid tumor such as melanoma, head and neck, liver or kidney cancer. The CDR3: CASSPDGINEKLFF. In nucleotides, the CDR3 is TGCGCCAGCAGTCCTGACGGAATTAATGAAAAACTGTTTTTT.